The rows below give T cell receptor beta chains drawn from one sample of a study of blood T cell repertoires in COVID-19. Generated by immunoSEQ multiplex PCR, the TCRdb table keeps only in-frame clones and is missing some. The sample has approximately 250,000 clones; 65% to 85% are singletons. Sequencing was carried out using peripheral blood. The receptors derive from a human donor in a cohort sampled during active COVID-19. CDR3s include the opening cysteine and the closing phenylalanine or tryptophan. Each record gives: D gene, clone size, V gene, J gene, CDR3 protein, CDR3 DNA. A D gene is named only where the DNA matches it firmly. Clone size, where shown, is once, few, many, or a class for clones that have expanded.

D gene: NA
clone size: NA
V gene: TRBV9
J gene: TRBJ2-1
CDR3 protein: CASSVTGSSYNEQFF
CDR3 DNA: TGTGCCAGCAGCGTCACAGGGTCCTCCTACAATGAGCAGTTCTTC

D gene: NA
clone size: NA
V gene: TRBV3-1/TRBV3-2
J gene: TRBJ2-7
CDR3 protein: CASSQEGGRYEQYF
CDR3 DNA: TGTGCCAGCAGCCAAGAAGGGGGACGCTACGAGCAGTACTTC

D gene: NA
clone size: NA
V gene: TRBV10-1
J gene: TRBJ2-1
CDR3 protein: CASSPWGVSSYNEQFF
CDR3 DNA: TGCGCCAGCAGTCCCTGGGGGGTAAGCTCCTACAATGAGCAGTTCTTC

D gene: NA
clone size: NA
V gene: TRBV11-2
J gene: TRBJ1-3
CDR3 protein: CASTGGVGNTIYF
CDR3 DNA: TGTGCCAGCACCGGGGGGGTTGGAAACACCATATATTTT

D gene: NA
clone size: NA
V gene: TRBV7-6
J gene: TRBJ1-1
CDR3 protein: CASSRDWDTEAFF
CDR3 DNA: TGTGCCAGCAGCCGGGACTGGGATACTGAAGCTTTCTTT

D gene: NA
clone size: NA
V gene: TRBV3-1/TRBV3-2
J gene: TRBJ2-2
CDR3 protein: CASSPHSTGELFF
CDR3 DNA: TGTGCCAGCAGCCCCCACTCCACCGGGGAGCTGTTTTTT

D gene: NA
clone size: NA
V gene: TRBV7-9
J gene: TRBJ1-2
CDR3 protein: CASSLALGDSWYGYTF
CDR3 DNA: TGTGCCAGCAGCTTAGCCCTAGGGGATTCGTGGTATGGCTACACCTTC

D gene: NA
clone size: NA
V gene: TRBV15
J gene: TRBJ2-1
CDR3 protein: CATSPSGSYYNEQFF
CDR3 DNA: TGTGCCACCAGCCCAAGCGGGTCTTACTACAATGAGCAGTTCTTC

D gene: NA
clone size: NA
V gene: TRBV7-9
J gene: TRBJ2-7
CDR3 protein: CASSVQGYEQYF
CDR3 DNA: TGTGCCAGCAGTGTACAGGGTTACGAGCAGTACTTC

D gene: NA
clone size: NA
V gene: TRBV6-5
J gene: TRBJ1-5
CDR3 protein: CASSRAASQPQHF
CDR3 DNA: TGTGCCAGCAGTCGTGCGGCTAGTCAGCCCCAGCATTTT

D gene: NA
clone size: NA
V gene: TRBV4-1
J gene: TRBJ1-2
CDR3 protein: CASSQDWEGRNGYTF
CDR3 DNA: TGCGCCAGCAGCCAAGATTGGGAAGGGAGAAATGGCTACACCTTC

D gene: NA
clone size: NA
V gene: TRBV6-1
J gene: TRBJ1-2
CDR3 protein: CASSENSYGYTF
CDR3 DNA: TGTGCCAGCAGTGAGAACAGCTATGGCTACACCTTC

D gene: TRBD1
clone size: NA
V gene: TRBV18
J gene: TRBJ1-5
CDR3 protein: CASSRDRGREPQHF
CDR3 DNA: TGTGCCAGCTCACGCGACAGGGGGCGAGAGCCCCAGCATTTT

D gene: TRBD2
clone size: NA
V gene: TRBV7-6
J gene: TRBJ2-7
CDR3 protein: CASSEQTSGTASSYEQYF
CDR3 DNA: TGTGCCAGCAGCGAGCAGACTAGCGGGACGGCCAGCTCCTACGAGCAGTACTTC

D gene: NA
clone size: NA
V gene: TRBV10-3
J gene: TRBJ1-3
CDR3 protein: CAIADRSSGNTIYF
CDR3 DNA: TGTGCCATCGCCGACAGGAGCTCTGGAAACACCATATATTTT

D gene: NA
clone size: NA
V gene: TRBV4-2
J gene: TRBJ2-2
CDR3 protein: CASSQGLADMNTGELFF
CDR3 DNA: TGTGCCAGCAGCCAAGGTTTAGCGGATATGAACACCGGGGAGCTGTTTTTT

D gene: NA
clone size: NA
V gene: TRBV20-1
J gene: TRBJ2-7
CDR3 protein: CSASAPLRTYEQYF
CDR3 DNA: TGCAGTGCTAGTGCCCCCCTGCGGACCTACGAGCAGTACTTC

D gene: NA
clone size: many
V gene: TRBV29-1
J gene: TRBJ2-1
CDR3 protein: CSVEDTHEQFF
CDR3 DNA: TGCAGCGTTGAAGATACACATGAGCAGTTCTTC

D gene: NA
clone size: NA
V gene: TRBV2
J gene: TRBJ2-5
CDR3 protein: CAALQDTQETQYF
CDR3 DNA: TGTGCCGCATTACAGGACACTCAAGAGACCCAGTACTTC

D gene: NA
clone size: NA
V gene: TRBV3-1/TRBV3-2
J gene: TRBJ2-5
CDR3 protein: CASSPGETQYF
CDR3 DNA: TGTGCCAGCAGCCCCGGAGAGACCCAGTACTTC

D gene: NA
clone size: NA
V gene: TRBV29-1
J gene: TRBJ2-2
CDR3 protein: CSVVGGTGELFF
CDR3 DNA: TGCAGCGTTGTCGGAGGAACCGGGGAGCTGTTTTTT

D gene: NA
clone size: NA
V gene: TRBV5-1
J gene: TRBJ1-1
CDR3 protein: CASSLGTGLNTEAFF
CDR3 DNA: TGCGCCAGCAGCCTTGGTACAGGGTTGAACACTGAAGCTTTCTTT

D gene: NA
clone size: NA
V gene: TRBV9
J gene: TRBJ1-3
CDR3 protein: CASSFRTGSGNTIYF
CDR3 DNA: TGTGCCAGCAGCTTCAGAACAGGGTCTGGAAACACCATATATTTT